Listed below are T cell receptor beta chains from one sample, sequenced in a study of CD8 T cells in ankylosing spondylitis. MiXCR, run by TCRdb on the 5' RACE reads, gives a single entry per CDR3 protein. The sample holds around 220,000 distinct CDR3 sequences, 15% to 20% seen once. The sample comprised blood, either unsorted or a sorted T cell fraction (not recorded which). These receptors were taken from a male donor with ankylosing spondylitis. Both conserved end residues are trimmed from each CDR3. Size is omitted from some rows. Given values are once, few, many or a class for expanded clones.

v_call: TRBV6-1
clone_size: .
cdr3_length: 12
j_call: TRBJ2-1
cdr3_aa: ASSQTSGRVEQF

v_call: TRBV5-1
clone_size: .
cdr3_length: 9
j_call: TRBJ1-2
cdr3_aa: ANTTVHGYT

v_call: TRBV3-1
clone_size: few
cdr3_length: 14
j_call: TRBJ2-2
cdr3_aa: ASTQGPARGPGELF

v_call: TRBV4-1
clone_size: .
cdr3_length: 13
j_call: TRBJ2-7
cdr3_aa: ASSQGTPLSYEQY

v_call: TRBV29-1
clone_size: many
cdr3_length: 14
j_call: TRBJ2-3
cdr3_aa: SVGAAAGGVPDTQY

v_call: TRBV6-2/TRBV6-3
clone_size: many
cdr3_length: 11
j_call: TRBJ2-2
cdr3_aa: ASSNYDTGELF

v_call: TRBV15
clone_size: few
cdr3_length: 14
j_call: TRBJ2-1
cdr3_aa: ATSRRREDSYNEQF

v_call: TRBV27
clone_size: few
cdr3_length: 11
j_call: TRBJ2-7
cdr3_aa: ASSLSTGHEQY

v_call: TRBV7-9
clone_size: .
cdr3_length: 10
j_call: TRBJ1-1
cdr3_aa: ASSPRQGLAF

v_call: TRBV7-6
clone_size: few
cdr3_length: 9
j_call: TRBJ2-7
cdr3_aa: ASATGDEQY

v_call: TRBV19
clone_size: .
cdr3_length: 11
j_call: TRBJ1-1
cdr3_aa: ASSIGAGREAF